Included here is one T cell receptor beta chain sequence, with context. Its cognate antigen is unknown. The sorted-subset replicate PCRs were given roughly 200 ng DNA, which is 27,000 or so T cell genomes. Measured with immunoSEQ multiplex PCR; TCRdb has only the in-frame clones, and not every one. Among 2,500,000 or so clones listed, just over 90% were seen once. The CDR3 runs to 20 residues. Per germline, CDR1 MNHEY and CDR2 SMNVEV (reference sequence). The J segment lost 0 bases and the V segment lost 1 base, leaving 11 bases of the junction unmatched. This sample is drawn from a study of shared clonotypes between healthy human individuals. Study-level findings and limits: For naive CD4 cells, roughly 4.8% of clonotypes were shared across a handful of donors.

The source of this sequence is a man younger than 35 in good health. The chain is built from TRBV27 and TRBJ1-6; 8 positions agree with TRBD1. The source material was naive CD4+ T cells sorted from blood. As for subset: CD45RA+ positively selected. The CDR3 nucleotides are TGTGCCAGCAGTTTATATAGTCCAGGACAGGGAAGCTCCTATAATTCACCCCTCCACTTT. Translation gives CASSLYSPGQGSSYNSPLHF.